These T cell receptor beta chains were read from a single sample in a study of T cells in Graves' hyperthyroidism and ophthalmopathy. TCRdb fed the multiplex PCR reads into MiXCR, producing one record per CDR3 protein. This repertoire shows around 240,000 distinct CDR3 sequences, more than 14% found once; its top ten account for 10% to 15%. The specimen sequenced was blood. All receptors come from a woman in her forties with Graves' hyperthyroidism that later progressed to Graves' ophthalmopathy. CDR3s leave out the opening cysteine and the closing phenylalanine or tryptophan.

ASSPSAVSYTDTQY TRBJ2-3 TRBV28
ASRRGGTLANEQF TRBJ2-1 TRBV2
ASSPTGTLNTEAF TRBJ1-1 TRBV7-9
ASSQSGRRTGNTIY TRBJ1-3 TRBV14
ASSLGLAFYEQY TRBJ2-7 TRBV7-2
ASSLRIHGTGSSYEQY TRBJ2-7 TRBV11-2
ASSQAFIFSKDGYT TRBJ1-2 TRBV3-1
ASSLGGPYNSPLH TRBJ1-6 TRBV7-9
ASSLGQGIAFGEKLF TRBJ1-4 TRBV5-1
ASRNSISGDTDTQY TRBJ2-3 TRBV7-9
ASSSGQDNTEAF TRBJ1-1 TRBV18
ASSILWTSGSPDTQY TRBJ2-3 TRBV19
ASSTTGRLRGRILGYEQY TRBJ2-7 TRBV28
ASTKGQGMNQPQH TRBJ1-5 TRBV6-2/TRBV6-3
ASSPILGQYNEQF TRBJ2-1 TRBV11-2
ASSIGLAEAKNIQY TRBJ2-4 TRBV19
SAGTSGRGGTDTQY TRBJ2-3 TRBV20-1
ASSPPVLYEQH TRBJ2-7 TRBV3-1
ASSSLFQPQH TRBJ1-5 TRBV28
ASSPTMLTATEAF TRBJ1-1 TRBV18
ASSLGQALNTEAF TRBJ1-1 TRBV3-1
SARSLGLAGGPAYEQY TRBJ2-7 TRBV20-1
AWSAPRTGGNQPQH TRBJ1-5 TRBV30
ASTRGPTDTQY TRBJ2-3 TRBV2
ASSLAYQETQY TRBJ2-5 TRBV5-5
ASSLRASGRVSYEQY TRBJ2-7 TRBV28
AISEGRPYGYT TRBJ1-2 TRBV10-3
ATSRDRQANVQF TRBJ2-1 TRBV15
ASSTRRYLSTDTQY TRBJ2-3 TRBV5-1
ASSPSRAPGELF TRBJ2-2 TRBV12-3/TRBV12-4
ASSPAGTDNEQF TRBJ2-1 TRBV18
SAGAGYPSSYNEQF TRBJ2-1 TRBV20-1
ASSRDRGRNQPQH TRBJ1-5 TRBV19
ASRTSRGGRGGYNEQF TRBJ2-1 TRBV6-1
ASRTQGRPYSGANVLT TRBJ2-6 TRBV2
ASSLDSDNSYEQY TRBJ2-7 TRBV11-2
ASSIWAGNQPQH TRBJ1-5 TRBV19
ASSQSVGSSYNEQF TRBJ2-1 TRBV6-9
SATGTPSSYNEQF TRBJ2-1 TRBV20-1
ASSQDTKGVYNEQF TRBJ2-1 TRBV3-1
AWSVGENTGELF TRBJ2-2 TRBV30
ATSRGRLAGVNEQY TRBJ2-7 TRBV15
ASSTGTGLRVGELF TRBJ2-2 TRBV19
ASSTYGTSRETQY TRBJ2-5 TRBV19
ASSFSAGLAGELF TRBJ2-2 TRBV5-1